A single sample gave rise to the 4 T cell receptor beta chains below, sequenced in a study of T cell responses to AZD1222 COVID-19 vaccine. Only in-frame clones appear in the TCRdb table, and some are missing; sequencing was by immunoSEQ multiplex PCR. The sample includes 110,000 or so clones, 80% to 90% of them seen just once. The starting material was peripheral blood, obtained on day 0 of AZD1222 vaccination. These receptors were obtained from an adult in good health.

The gene calls are TRBV7-8 and TRBJ1-5; 7 nucleotides match TRBD1. CDR3 length: 17 residues. CDR1 SGHVS and CDR2 FQNEAQ come from the germline V gene. J gave up 0 bases and V 5 bases, and 10 bases lay outside the gene matches. CDR3 protein: CASSLRDSAYSNQPQHF. In DNA, the CDR3 is TGTGCCAGCAGCCTCCGGGACAGTGCCTATAGCAATCAGCCCCAGCATTTT.

This clone was counted a few times. This chain joins TRBV11-3 and TRBJ1-1, with 7 bases fitting TRBD1. Germline values: CDR1 SGHNT, CDR2 YENEEA. The CDR3 has 17 residues. The V and J ends lost 3 bases and 2 bases, in that order; junction bases with no gene match: 12. The DNA of the CDR3 is TGTGCCAGCAGCTTCGGTTTGGAGGACAGGCTAAACACTGAAGCTTTCTTT. It encodes CASSFGLEDRLNTEAFF.

The CDR3 here is CASSPDRAYGYTF. The CDR3 DNA sequence: TGTGCCAGCAGTCCCGACAGGGCCTATGGCTACACCTTC. This chain connects TRBV11-2 to TRBJ1-2; TRBD1 matches 7 bases. Germline lookup yields CDR1 SGHAT and CDR2 FQNNGV. CDR3 length: 13 amino acids. After removal of 6 bases from V and 4 bases from J, the junction contained 5 bases not matched to a gene. The full variable domain, with the rest looked up from reference TRBV11-2 and TRBJ1-2, is EAGVAQSPRYKIIEKRQSVAFWCNPISGHATLYWYQQILGQGPKLLIQFQNNGVVDDSQLPKDRFSAERLKGVDSTLKIQPAKLEDSAVYLCASSPDRAYGYTFGSGTRLTVV.

The rearrangement links TRBV7-2 to TRBJ1-1; TRBD1 matches 7 bases. The CDR3 extends over 17 amino acids. J lost 0 bases, V lost 5 bases, and 12 bases had no gene match. Per the germline V gene, CDR1 is SGHTA and CDR2 is FQGNSA. CDR3 protein: CASSPTRQGPMNTEAFF. For the CDR3, the DNA is TGTGCCAGCAGCCCTACTCGACAGGGCCCTATGAACACTGAAGCTTTCTTT.